A single T cell receptor (beta chain) is shown here with its context. In the study's own analysis: Reference gene primer amplification in the assay estimated nucleated cell counts. The table came from immunoSEQ multiplex PCR; TCRdb's copy has only in-frame clones and leaves some out. V, J and clone size were drawn from that table, and D and trimming were deduced from the DNA. The data contain hundreds of thousands of clones, roughly 90% of them singletons. Donors in Cohort 3 counted as recovered after two negative PCRs, clearance, or symptom resolution. Germline CDR1 and CDR2: LGHDT and YNNKEL (reference sequence). J lost 8 bases, V lost 4 bases, and 16 bases had no gene match. This CDR3 region has 17 residues. This sample is drawn from a study of blood T cell repertoires in COVID-19. Study details: T cells, B-cell-depleted T cells, or PBMCs provided the cDNA or gDNA that served as material.

The material sequenced was PBMCs or T cells enriched from blood (not recorded which). The receptor comes from a man in his 60s who had recovered from COVID-19. This chain connects TRBV3-1 (or the pseudogene TRBV3-2) to TRBJ2-3; TRBD2 matches 9 bases. CDR3 sequence reads: CASSRGPAGGPVGTQYF. The CDR3 DNA reads TGTGCCAGCAGCCGAGGCCCCGCGGGAGGGCCTGTGGGTACGCAGTATTTT.